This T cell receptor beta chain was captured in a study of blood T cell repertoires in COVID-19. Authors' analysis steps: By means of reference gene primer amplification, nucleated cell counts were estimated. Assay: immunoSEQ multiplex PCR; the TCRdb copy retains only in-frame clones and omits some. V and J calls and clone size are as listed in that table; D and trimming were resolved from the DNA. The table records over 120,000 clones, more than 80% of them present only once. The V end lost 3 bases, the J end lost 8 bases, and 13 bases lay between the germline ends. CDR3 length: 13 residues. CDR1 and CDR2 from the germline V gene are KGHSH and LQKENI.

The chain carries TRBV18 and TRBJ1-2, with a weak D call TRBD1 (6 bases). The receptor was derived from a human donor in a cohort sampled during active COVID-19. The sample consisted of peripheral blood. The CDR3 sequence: CASSPVQQGGYTF. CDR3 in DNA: TGTGCCAGCTCACCCGTCCAACAGGGCGGCTACACCTTC. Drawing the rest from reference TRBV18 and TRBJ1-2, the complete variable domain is NAGVMQNPRHLVRRRGQEARLRCSPMKGHSHVYWYRQLPEEGLKFMVYLQKENIIDESGMPKERFSAEFPKEGPSILRIQQVVRGDSAAYFCASSPVQQGGYTFGSGTRLTVV.